The entry below gives a single T cell receptor (beta chain) sequence along with its context. The data were taken from a study of Ad26.COV2.S vaccination and SARS-CoV-2 variants. As to treatment: about 20 received Ad26.COV2.S at low or high dose, single or two shots; roughly 5 received placebo; per-sample allocation not given. At day 63 after the first vaccine or placebo injection, samples were drawn. Some clones are missing from TCRdb's copy, which holds only in-frame ones; the method was immunoSEQ multiplex PCR. The sample lists under 550,000 clones, roughly 90% seen once, with approximately 4% in the top ten. Germline lookup yields CDR1 KGHDR and CDR2 SFDVKD. This CDR3 region has 18 residues. J gave up 2 bases and V 4 bases, and 14 bases lay outside the gene matches.

The J gene is TRBJ2-5, the V gene TRBV24-1; 8 positions match TRBD2. This receptor was identified in a person between 18 and 65 years old who received the Ad26.COV2.S COVID-19 vaccine or a placebo. The specimen comprised peripheral blood, sampled in a trial of Ad26.COV2.S vaccine versus placebo. The DNA for the CDR3 is TGTGCCACCAGTGACCCAAGTGGGGGCGGGGGGACACAAGAGACCCAGTACTTC. It codes for CATSDPSGGGGTQETQYF.